This T cell receptor beta chain was sequenced for a study of blood T cell repertoires in COVID-19. This table comes from immunoSEQ multiplex PCR, and its TCRdb copy is limited to in-frame clones, with some not included. This sample has 200,000 to 250,000 clones, with approximately 78% found just once. Trimming took off 0 bases at V and 8 bases at J, with 12 bases between the two ends. This CDR3 region has 15 residues. The specimen was peripheral blood. The V gene is TRBV5-3, the J gene TRBJ1-6; D is unclear. TRBV5-3 is noted as an ORF with a role that remains uncertain. This clonotype originated in a woman of 80 years or more with COVID-19, enrolled during active disease. The CDR3 region is CARSLGGFEDSPLHF. CDR3 in DNA: TGTGCCAGAAGCTTGGGCGGTTTTGAGGATTCACCCCTCCACTTT.